The 26 T cell receptor beta chains below were found in one sample sequenced in a study of cytomegalovirus exposure and HLA in healthy donors. The PCR had 60 Vbeta and 13 Jbeta primers. Data came from immunoSEQ multiplex PCR; TCRdb stores just in-frame clones and leaves some out. The sample table includes 150,000 or so clones. Sequencing was carried out using PBMCs. These receptors were taken from a woman in her fifties or sixties in good health and CMV-seronegative.

The genes are TRBV4-1 and TRBJ2-1; 9 nucleotides line up with TRBD2. Germline V gives CDR1 MGHRA, CDR2 YSYEKL. This CDR3 is built from 13 residues. V was clipped by 6 bases and J by 8 bases; unmatched bases: 5. In nucleotides, the CDR3 is TGCGCCAGCAGGGCTAGCGGGGTCGATGAGCAGTTCTTC. As protein: CASRASGVDEQFF.

This chain uses TRBV6-6 with TRBJ2-5, with D perhaps matching TRBD2 (5 bases). The germline gives CDR1 MNHNY, CDR2 SVGAGI (reference sequence). The CDR3 is 14 residues long. V lost 6 bases, J lost 1 base, and 12 bases lay in between. The CDR3 loop reads CASRRDSSQETQYF. For the CDR3, the DNA is TGTGCCAGCAGGAGGGATTCTAGCCAAGAGACCCAGTACTTC.

The rearrangement joins TRBV2 to TRBJ1-2; D gene unclear. The CDR3 runs to 11 residues. Germline V CDR1 and CDR2: SNHLY, FYNNEI. Trimming removed 7 bases at V and 13 bases at J, with 16 bases between. CDR3 residues: CASTPMRPLTF. As DNA, the CDR3 is TGTGCCAGCACCCCTATGCGTCCCCTCACCTTC.

This chain joins TRBV2 and TRBJ2-5, with 7 positions matching TRBD1. The V gene end was trimmed by 5 bases and the J gene end by 4 bases; junction bases not matched to a gene: 7. The CDR3 is 14 amino acids. Germline values: CDR1 SNHLY, CDR2 FYNNEI. CDR3 nucleotide sequence: TGTGCCAGCAGTCCTAGACAGGGTGGAGAGACCCAGTACTTC. The encoded protein is CASSPRQGGETQYF.

The chain joins TRBV6-5 to TRBJ2-1, with 10 bases matching TRBD1. Looked up from germline, CDR1 is MNHEY and CDR2 is SVGAGI. This CDR3 is 14 amino acids long. The junction had 4 bases not matched to a gene; V was cut back by 2 bases and J by 9 bases. CDR3 region: CASSYGQGVSEQFF. In nucleotides, the CDR3 is TGTGCCAGCAGTTACGGACAGGGGGTCAGTGAGCAGTTCTTC.

V usage is TRBV11-2 and J usage is TRBJ1-1; D uncertain. CDR1 SGHAT and CDR2 FQNNGV come from the germline V gene. The CDR3 has 12 residues. The germline V and J ends were trimmed by 1 base and 6 bases, with 6 bases remaining between them. The CDR3 protein is CASSLVGPEAFF. DNA for the CDR3: TGTGCCAGCAGCTTAGTTGGGCCTGAAGCTTTCTTT.

The chain recombines TRBV27 with TRBJ1-2; no clear D gene. CDR1 is MNHEY and CDR2 is SMNVEV in the germline V gene (reference sequence). The length of the CDR3 is 14 residues. With 7 bases removed from V and 4 bases from J, the gap between germline ends came to 16 bases. The CDR3 reads CASMNVQSGYGYTF. CDR3 bases: TGTGCCAGCATGAACGTACAGTCAGGCTATGGCTACACCTTC.

The CDR3: CASSFDRNTGELFF. The CDR3 DNA sequence: TGTGCCAGCAGCTTTGACAGGAACACCGGGGAGCTGTTTTTT. The chain uses TRBV7-9 and TRBJ2-2; possibly TRBD1 for D (5 bases). The CDR3 totals 14 residues. Between the trimmed V and J ends, which lost 3 bases and 1 base, there was a span of 6 bases. Germline CDR1 and CDR2: SEHNR and FQNEAQ (reference sequence).

The chain is built from TRBV11-3 and TRBJ2-7, with 11 bases matching TRBD1. The J segment lost 6 bases and the V segment lost 1 base, leaving 2 bases of the junction unmatched. Germline assignment: CDR1 SGHNT and CDR2 YENEEA. CDR3 size: 14 residues. DNA of the CDR3: TGTGCCAGCAGCTTAGGGGGACAGGGGGGCGAGCAGTACTTC. This translates into CASSLGGQGGEQYF.

The chain employs TRBV19 and TRBJ1-5; D is possibly TRBD1 (5 bases). Trimming left V 6 bases short and J 2 bases short, with 14 bases between. There are 15 residues in the CDR3. The germline V gene has CDR1 LNHDA and CDR2 SQIVND (reference sequence). The CDR3 bases are TGTGCCAGTAGCCCCCCCCTCAGGGGCAATCAGCCCCAGCATTTT. This codes for CASSPPLRGNQPQHF.

The rearrangement links TRBV2 to TRBJ1-4; D might be TRBD1 (5 bases). The CDR3 has 12 residues. Germline loops: CDR1 SNHLY, CDR2 FYNNEI. Trimming pared 7 bases from V and 8 bases from J, leaving 11 bases between. DNA for the CDR3: TGTGCCAGCATGAGACAGACCGAAAAACTGTTTTTT. This codes for CASMRQTEKLFF.

As DNA, the CDR3 is TGTGCCAGTAGTGCCACTAGCGGGATTGGGGATGAGCAGTTCTTC. It is translated as CASSATSGIGDEQFF. V usage is TRBV19 and J usage is TRBJ2-1; 10 nucleotides line up with TRBD2. Germline CDR1 reads LNHDA; CDR2 reads SQIVND (reference sequence). J was trimmed by 8 bases and V by 5 bases; bases with no gene match: 9. The CDR3 length is 15 residues.

The V gene is TRBV18, the J gene TRBJ1-6, with a possible D match to TRBD1 (5 bases). This CDR3 contains 15 residues. The ends were cut back, 3 bases at V and 5 bases at J, with 11 bases in the middle. The germline gives CDR1 KGHSH, CDR2 LQKENI. The DNA of the CDR3 is TGTGCCAGCTCACCGGGCCAGGGCGATAATTCACCCCTCCACTTT. It specifies CASSPGQGDNSPLHF.

This chain links TRBV20-1 with TRBJ2-5, with D possibly being TRBD2 (6 bases). Per the germline V gene, CDR1 is DFQATT and CDR2 is SNEGSKA (reference sequence). CDR3 length: 11 amino acids. This chain's CDR3 is CSLEAGGTQYF. The CDR3 DNA follows: TGCAGCCTGGAGGCCGGGGGGACCCAGTACTTC.

The J gene is TRBJ2-5, the V gene TRBV5-6, with 11 positions matching TRBD2. CDR3 length: 16 residues. J gave up 2 bases and V 4 bases, and 7 bases lay outside the gene matches. Germline-derived CDR1 and CDR2 are SGHDT and YYEEEE. The CDR3 bases are TGTGCCAGCAGCGTTCGACTAGCGGGGAGACAAGAGACCCAGTACTTC. This gives the protein CASSVRLAGRQETQYF.

The rearrangement links TRBV28 to TRBJ1-5; D is perhaps TRBD1 (5 bases). Trimming took 7 bases from V and 3 from J, leaving 13 bases between them. This CDR3 spans 14 amino acids. CDR1 MDHEN and CDR2 SYDVKM come from the germline V gene. CDR3 protein: CASIQGFFNQPQHF. DNA for the CDR3: TGTGCCAGCATTCAGGGCTTTTTCAATCAGCCCCAGCATTTT.

The rearrangement uses TRBV20-1 and TRBJ1-4; TRBD1 matches at 7 bases. CDR3 length equals 11 residues. From germline, CDR1 is DFQATT and CDR2 SNEGSKA (reference sequence). V lost 1 base to trimming and J lost 14 bases; unmatched junction nucleotides: 4. The CDR3 sequence: CSARVVRGLFF. The CDR3 DNA follows: TGCAGTGCTAGAGTTGTCAGGGGGCTGTTTTTT.

The rearrangement uses TRBV7-9 and TRBJ1-1; TRBD1 is a possible D gene (5 bases). The germline CDR1 and CDR2 sequences are SEHNR and FQNEAQ (reference sequence). V was trimmed by 4 bases and J by 2 bases, leaving 8 bases between them. This CDR3 is built from 13 residues. CDR3 protein: CASSSRANTEAFF. CDR3 coding DNA: TGTGCCAGCAGCTCCAGGGCTAACACTGAAGCTTTCTTT.

The chain uses TRBV9 and TRBJ2-5; 14 nucleotides align to TRBD2. J gave up 2 bases and V 6 bases, and 6 bases lay outside the gene matches. CDR3 length: 16 residues. Germline CDR1 is SGDLS and CDR2 is YYNGEE. Here the CDR3 reads CASNGLAGGPQETQYF. The CDR3 nucleotides read TGTGCCAGCAACGGACTAGCGGGGGGCCCGCAAGAGACCCAGTACTTC.

This chain connects TRBV13 to TRBJ2-1, with D uncertain. V gave up 8 bases and J gave up 6 bases, with 11 bases separating them. The germline V gene encodes CDR1 PRHDT and CDR2 FYEKMQ (reference sequence). The length of the CDR3 is 12 residues. CDR3 DNA: TGTGCCAGCTCTTTATCGCGCAATGAGCAGTTCTTC. As protein: CASSLSRNEQFF.

The V and J genes are TRBV18 and TRBJ1-1; D may be TRBD1 (6 bases). V was pared by 2 bases and J by 4 bases, with 11 bases between. The CDR3 runs 14 residues. The germline CDR1 and CDR2 sequences are KGHSH and LQKENI. The CDR3 region is CASSPGQPSTEAFF. The CDR3 nucleotides read TGTGCCAGCTCACCAGGACAGCCTTCCACTGAAGCTTTCTTT.

The V gene is TRBV5-1, the J gene TRBJ2-2; no reliable D call. Trimming cost V 3 bases and J 6 bases, with 3 bases left between them. From germline, CDR1 is SGHRS and CDR2 YFSETQ. The CDR3 length is 11 residues. CDR3 protein: CASSSSGELFF. For the CDR3, the DNA is TGCGCCAGCAGCTCCTCCGGGGAGCTGTTTTTT.

The genes are TRBV30 and TRBJ1-5; D is possibly TRBD1 (5 bases). The CDR3 spans 16 residues. Trimming took off 0 bases at V and 4 bases at J, with 16 bases between the two ends. Germline V lookup: CDR1 GTSNPN, CDR2 SVGIG (reference sequence). Here the CDR3 reads CAWSVRAGRGNQPQHF. The CDR3 coding sequence is TGTGCCTGGAGTGTTCGGGCGGGACGGGGGAATCAGCCCCAGCATTTT.

The rearrangement uses TRBV5-6 and TRBJ2-1; D remains ambiguous. The germline V and J ends were trimmed by 1 base and 7 bases, with 3 bases remaining between them. Looked up from germline, CDR1 is SGHDT and CDR2 is YYEEEE. This CDR3 region has 11 residues. In DNA form, the CDR3 reads TGTGCCAGCAGCTTGCGTAATGAGCAGTTCTTC. Translating it yields CASSLRNEQFF. The complete variable domain, with remaining parts taken from reference TRBV5-6 and TRBJ2-1, reads DAGVTQSPTHLIKTRGQQVTLRCSPKSGHDTVSWYQQALGQGPQFIFQYYEEEERQRGNFPDRFSGHQFPNYSSELNVNALLLGDSALYLCASSLRNEQFFGPGTRLTVL.

The J gene is TRBJ1-5, the V gene TRBV6-1; D call uncertain. V lost 1 base and J 8 bases, leaving 3 bases between the germline ends. Germline CDR1 MNHNS, CDR2 SASEGT. This CDR3 region has 11 residues. The CDR3 DNA sequence: TGTGCCAGCAGTGAAGTAGAGCCCCAGCATTTT. Translation gives CASSEVEPQHF.

The gene calls are TRBV5-4 and TRBJ2-3, with 15 bases identical to TRBD2. The CDR3 has 17 amino acids. Germline V gene sequence: CDR1 SGHNT, CDR2 YYREEE (reference sequence). V dropped 7 bases and J dropped 2; count of bases not matched to a gene: 8. The CDR3 DNA is TGTGCCAGCTCTGGGGGGACTAGCGGGGGGTTCACAGATACGCAGTATTTT. The encoded protein is CASSGGTSGGFTDTQYF.